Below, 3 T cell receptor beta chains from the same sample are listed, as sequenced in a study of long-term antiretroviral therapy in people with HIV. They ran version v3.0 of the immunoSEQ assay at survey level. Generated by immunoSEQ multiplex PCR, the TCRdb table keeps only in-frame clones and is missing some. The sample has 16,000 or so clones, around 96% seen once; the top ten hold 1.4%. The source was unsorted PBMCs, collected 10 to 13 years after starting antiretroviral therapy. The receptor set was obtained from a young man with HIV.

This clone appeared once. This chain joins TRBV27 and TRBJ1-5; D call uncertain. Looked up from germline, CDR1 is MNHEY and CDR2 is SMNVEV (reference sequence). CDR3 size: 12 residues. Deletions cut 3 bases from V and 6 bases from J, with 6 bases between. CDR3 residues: CASSFPGQPQHF. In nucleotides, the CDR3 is TGTGCCAGCAGTTTTCCGGGTCAGCCCCAGCATTTT.

In DNA, the CDR3 is TGTGCCAGCAGCGTAGGGGCGGGGGGCATAGATCCCACAGATACGCAGTATTTT. This translates into CASSVGAGGIDPTDTQYF. The J gene is TRBJ2-3, the V gene TRBV9; 8 nucleotides line up with TRBD2. Germline CDR1 is SGDLS and CDR2 is YYNGEE. Trimming cost V 0 bases and J 2 bases; bases outside gene matches: 11. This CDR3 has 18 residues.

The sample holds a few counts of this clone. DNA for the CDR3: TGTGCCAGCAGCGAACTAGTTCTTGAGACCCAGTACTTC. It specifies CASSELVLETQYF. V is TRBV14 and J is TRBJ2-5, with a possible D match to TRBD2 (5 bases). Germline CDR1 and CDR2: SGHDN and FVKESK. The CDR3 covers 13 residues. V was pared by 5 bases and J by 5 bases, with 12 bases between.